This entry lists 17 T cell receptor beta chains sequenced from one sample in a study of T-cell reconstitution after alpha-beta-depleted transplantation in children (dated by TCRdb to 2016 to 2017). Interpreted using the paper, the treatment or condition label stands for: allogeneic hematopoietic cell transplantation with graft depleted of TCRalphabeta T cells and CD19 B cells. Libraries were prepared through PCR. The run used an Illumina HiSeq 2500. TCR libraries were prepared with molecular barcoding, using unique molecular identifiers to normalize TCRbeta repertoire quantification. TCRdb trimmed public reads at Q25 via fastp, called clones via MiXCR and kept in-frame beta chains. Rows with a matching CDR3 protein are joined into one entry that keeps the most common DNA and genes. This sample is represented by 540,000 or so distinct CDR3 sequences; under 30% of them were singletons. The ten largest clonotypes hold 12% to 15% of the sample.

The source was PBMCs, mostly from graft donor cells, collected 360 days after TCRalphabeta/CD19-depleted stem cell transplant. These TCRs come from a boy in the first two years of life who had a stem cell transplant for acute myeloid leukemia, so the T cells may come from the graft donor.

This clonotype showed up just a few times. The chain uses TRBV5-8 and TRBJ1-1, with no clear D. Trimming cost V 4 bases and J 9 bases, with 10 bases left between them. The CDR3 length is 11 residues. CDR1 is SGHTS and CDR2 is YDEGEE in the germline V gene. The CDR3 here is CASSPLLQAFF. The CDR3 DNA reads TGTGCCAGCAGCCCACTACTTCAAGCTTTCTTT. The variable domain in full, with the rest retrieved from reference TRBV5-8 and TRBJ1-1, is EAGVTQSPTHLIKTRGQQATLRCSPISGHTSVYWYQQALGLGLQFLLWYDEGEERNRGNFPPRFSGRQFPNYSSELNVNALELEDSALYLCASSPLLQAFFGQGTRLTVV.

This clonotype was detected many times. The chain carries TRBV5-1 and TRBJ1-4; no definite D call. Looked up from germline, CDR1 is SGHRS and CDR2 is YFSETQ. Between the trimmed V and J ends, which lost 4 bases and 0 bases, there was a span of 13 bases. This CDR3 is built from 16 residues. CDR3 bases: TGCGCCAGCAGCCATGCCGACACGACAACTAATGAAAAACTGTTTTTT. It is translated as CASSHADTTTNEKLFF.

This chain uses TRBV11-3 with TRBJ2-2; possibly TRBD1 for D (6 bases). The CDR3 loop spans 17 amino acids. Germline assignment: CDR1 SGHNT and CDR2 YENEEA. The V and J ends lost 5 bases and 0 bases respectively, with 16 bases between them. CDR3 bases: TGTGCCAGCAGCGGAATGTGGACAGTGACGAACACCGGGGAGCTGTTTTTT. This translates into CASSGMWTVTNTGELFF. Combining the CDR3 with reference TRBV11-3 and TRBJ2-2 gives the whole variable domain EAGVVQSPRYKIIEKKQPVAFWCNPISGHNTLYWYLQNLGQGPELLIRYENEEAVDDSQLPKDRFSAERLKGVDSTLKIQPAELGDSAVYLCASSGMWTVTNTGELFFGEGSRLTVL.

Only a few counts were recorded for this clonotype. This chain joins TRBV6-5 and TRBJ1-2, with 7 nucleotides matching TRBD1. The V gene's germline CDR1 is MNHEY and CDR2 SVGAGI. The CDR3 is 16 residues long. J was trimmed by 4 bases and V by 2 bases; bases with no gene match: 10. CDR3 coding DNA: TGTGCCAGCAGTTACGGACAGGCCGTCACTATCTATGGCTACACCTTC. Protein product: CASSYGQAVTIYGYTF.

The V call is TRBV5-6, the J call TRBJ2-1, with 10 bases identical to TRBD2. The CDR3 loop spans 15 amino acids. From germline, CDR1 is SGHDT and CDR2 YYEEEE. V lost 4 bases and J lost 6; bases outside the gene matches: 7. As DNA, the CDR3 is TGTGCCAGCAGCATTATAGCGGGGGGAGGCAATGAGCAGTTCTTC. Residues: CASSIIAGGGNEQFF.

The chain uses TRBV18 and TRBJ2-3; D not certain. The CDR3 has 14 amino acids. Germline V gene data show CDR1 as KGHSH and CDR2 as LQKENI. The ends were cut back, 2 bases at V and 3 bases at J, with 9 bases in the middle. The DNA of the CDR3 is TGTGCCAGCTCACCAATCCTAGGGACAGATACGCAGTATTTT. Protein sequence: CASSPILGTDTQYF.

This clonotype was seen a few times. The CDR3 loop is CASSLQVRGEQFF. As DNA, the CDR3 is TGTGCCAGCAGTTTACAAGTTAGAGGTGAGCAGTTCTTC. The rearrangement uses TRBV12-3 or TRBV12-4 and TRBJ2-1, with D uncertain. With 2 bases removed from V and 9 bases from J, the gap between germline ends came to 11 bases. This CDR3 comprises 13 residues.

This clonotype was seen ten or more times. The CDR3 loop is CASSYSMGSGSTDTQYF. As DNA, the CDR3 is TGTGCCAGCAGTTACTCGATGGGCAGCGGGAGCACAGATACGCAGTATTTT. V usage is TRBV6-5 and J usage is TRBJ2-3, with D tentatively TRBD2 (6 bases). The CDR3 runs 17 residues. Trimming shortened V by 0 bases and J by 0 bases, and 13 bases separated the two germline ends. Germline V gene sequence: CDR1 MNHEY, CDR2 SVGAGI.

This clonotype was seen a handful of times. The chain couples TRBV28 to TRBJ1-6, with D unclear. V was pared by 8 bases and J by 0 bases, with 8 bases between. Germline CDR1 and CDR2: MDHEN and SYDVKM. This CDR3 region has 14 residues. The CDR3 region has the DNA TGTGCCAGCCACGAAAGCTCCTATAATTCACCCCTCCACTTT. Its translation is CASHESSYNSPLHF.

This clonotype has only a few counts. As DNA, the CDR3 is TGTGCCATCAGCCCTGGTGGGGGCGGGGGCGCAGATACGCAGTATTTT. It translates to CAISPGGGGGADTQYF. This chain joins TRBV10-3 and TRBJ2-3, with D perhaps TRBD2 (7 bases). The CDR3 contains 16 residues. The germline gives CDR1 ENHRY, CDR2 SYGVKD. V was cut by 6 bases and J by 4 bases, with 20 bases left in between.

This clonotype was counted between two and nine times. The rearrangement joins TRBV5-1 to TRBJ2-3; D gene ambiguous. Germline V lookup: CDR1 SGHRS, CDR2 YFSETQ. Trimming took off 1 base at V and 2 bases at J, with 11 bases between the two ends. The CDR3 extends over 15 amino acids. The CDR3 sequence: CASSLTVRFTDTQYF. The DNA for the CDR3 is TGCGCCAGCAGCTTGACGGTGAGGTTCACAGATACGCAGTATTTT.

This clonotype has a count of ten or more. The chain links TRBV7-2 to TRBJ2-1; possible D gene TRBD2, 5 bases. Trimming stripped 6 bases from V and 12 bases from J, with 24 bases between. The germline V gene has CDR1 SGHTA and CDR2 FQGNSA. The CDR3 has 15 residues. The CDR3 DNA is TGTGCCAGCAGAACGACCAACCGAGGGTATTCTGTGCAGTTCTTC. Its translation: CASRTTNRGYSVQFF.

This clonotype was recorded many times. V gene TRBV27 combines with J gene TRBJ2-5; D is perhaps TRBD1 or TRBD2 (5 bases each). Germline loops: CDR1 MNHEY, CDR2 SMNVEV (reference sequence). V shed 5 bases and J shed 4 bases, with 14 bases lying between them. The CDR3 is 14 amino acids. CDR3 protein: CASSLNGAGETQYF. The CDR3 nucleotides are TGTGCCAGCAGTCTCAACGGGGCGGGAGAGACCCAGTACTTC.

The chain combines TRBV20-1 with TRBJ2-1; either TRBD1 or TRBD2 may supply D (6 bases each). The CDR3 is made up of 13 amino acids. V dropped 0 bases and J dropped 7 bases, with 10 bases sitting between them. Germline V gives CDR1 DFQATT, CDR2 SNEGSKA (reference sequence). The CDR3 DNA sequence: TGCAGTGCTAGAGATACGGGGGCTAATGAGCAGTTCTTC. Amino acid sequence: CSARDTGANEQFF.

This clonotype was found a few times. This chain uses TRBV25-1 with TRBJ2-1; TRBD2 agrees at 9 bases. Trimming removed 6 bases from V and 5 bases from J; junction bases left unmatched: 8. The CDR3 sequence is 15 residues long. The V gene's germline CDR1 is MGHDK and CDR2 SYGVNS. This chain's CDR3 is CASSPFSGGDNEQFF. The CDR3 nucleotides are TGTGCCAGCAGCCCATTTAGCGGGGGAGACAATGAGCAGTTCTTC.

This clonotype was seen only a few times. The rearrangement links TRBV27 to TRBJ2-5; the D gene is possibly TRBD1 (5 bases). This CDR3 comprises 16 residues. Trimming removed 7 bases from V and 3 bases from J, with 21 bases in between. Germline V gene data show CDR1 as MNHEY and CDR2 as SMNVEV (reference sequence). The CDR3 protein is CASKPSPAGQKETQYF. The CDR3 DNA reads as TGTGCCAGCAAACCCTCCCCGGCAGGGCAGAAAGAGACCCAGTACTTC.

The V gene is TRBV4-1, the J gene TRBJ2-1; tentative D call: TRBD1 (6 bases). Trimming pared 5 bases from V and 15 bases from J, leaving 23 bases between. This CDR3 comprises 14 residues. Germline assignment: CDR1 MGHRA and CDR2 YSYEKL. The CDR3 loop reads CASSEEQGPWGPFF. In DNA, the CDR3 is TGCGCCAGCAGCGAGGAACAGGGCCCCTGGGGGCCGTTCTTC.